This section outlines one T cell receptor beta chain sequence together with its context. The CDR3 is made up of 15 amino acids. V lost 5 bases, J lost 4 bases, and 15 bases lay in between. CDR1 LNHDA and CDR2 SQIVND come from the germline V gene (reference sequence). The sample belongs to a study of cytomegalovirus exposure and HLA in healthy donors. PCR used 60 Vbeta primers and 13 Jbeta primers. The table came from immunoSEQ multiplex PCR; TCRdb's copy has only in-frame clones and leaves some out. The repertoire holds 150,000 to 200,000 clones, roughly 77% seen once, with 1.5% to 2% in the top ten. This clonotype originated in a woman between 50 and 59 years old in good health and CMV-seronegative. The material sequenced was PBMCs. The chain combines TRBV19 with TRBJ1-3, with D possibly being TRBD1 (6 bases). The CDR3 coding sequence is TGTGCCAGTAGTTGGCTACAGGGAATCGGAAACACCATATATTTT. Its translation: CASSWLQGIGNTIYF.